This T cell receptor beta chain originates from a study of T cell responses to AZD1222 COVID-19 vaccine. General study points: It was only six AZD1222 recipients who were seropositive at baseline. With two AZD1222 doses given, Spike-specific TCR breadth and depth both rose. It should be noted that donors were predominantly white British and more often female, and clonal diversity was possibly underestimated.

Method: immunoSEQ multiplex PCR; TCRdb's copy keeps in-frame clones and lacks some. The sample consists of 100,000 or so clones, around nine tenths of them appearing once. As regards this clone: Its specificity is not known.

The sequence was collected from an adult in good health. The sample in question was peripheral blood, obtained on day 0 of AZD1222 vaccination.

In DNA form, the CDR3 reads TGTGCCAGCAGTGGAGGGTATAATTTAGTCGGATCTGGGGCCAACGTCCTGACTTTC. It codes for CASSGGYNLVGSGANVLTF. V gene TRBV6-1 combines with J gene TRBJ2-6; D perhaps matches TRBD2 (5 bases). Trimming shortened V by 4 bases and J by 1 base, and 20 bases separated the two germline ends. The CDR3 length is 19 residues. Germline lookup yields CDR1 MNHNS and CDR2 SASEGT.